This TCR beta chain was captured by sequencing in a study of blood T cells in healthy people across ages. PCR was performed a second time for 7 to 11 cycles using a sample-barcoded 5' primer and a J-beta primer mix. In TCRdb, the 5' RACE reads were re-called with MiXCR into one record per CDR3 protein. The sample has some 800,000 distinct CDR3 sequences; around 25% are singletons. Notes on the study in general: With donor CMV status unknown, expanded clonotype changes were possibly confounded.

This clonotype has more than one count but fewer than ten. What it binds is unknown. These data were also filed under a second study, of T cells of mothers and their children. That work states: Every microgram of extracted RNA entered cDNA synthesis, around 1.6 ug per 15 ul.

What was sequenced was blood. The receptor was derived from a boy younger than 18 in good health.

CDR3 DNA: TGTGCCAGCAGCTTAGAGGGGGTAGCGGGAGTAAAGACCCAGTACTTC. Its translation: CASSLEGVAGVKTQYF. The chain joins TRBV7-8 to TRBJ2-5; TRBD2 agrees at 9 bases. This CDR3 region has 16 residues. Germline CDR1 reads SGHVS; CDR2 reads FQNEAQ. V was clipped by 1 base and J by 6 bases; unmatched bases: 9.